The 15 T cell receptor beta chains given below trace back to one sample, sequenced in a study of T-cell memory formation after mild COVID-19. TCRdb processed the 5' RACE reads anew with MiXCR; each CDR3 protein has one entry. The sample includes some 450,000 distinct CDR3 sequences, over 15% seen only once; the top ten take around 8%. The specimen was PBMCs or a T cell subset sorted from them (not recorded which). The receptors come from an adult woman who had mild COVID-19 (a few samples of this study predate the infection). Cell type and time point are not known.

This rearrangement joins TRBV9 to TRBJ2-3; 12 bases are a match to TRBD2. The CDR3 is made up of 17 amino acids. Germline assignment: CDR1 SGDLS and CDR2 YYNGEE. The V and J ends lost 2 bases and 6 bases, in that order; junction bases with no gene match: 10. This CDR3 is CASSVVSSGRAGDTQYF. In nucleotides, the CDR3 is TGTGCCAGCAGCGTCGTTTCTAGCGGGAGGGCCGGGGATACGCAGTATTTT.

The rearrangement joins TRBV29-1 to TRBJ2-3, with TRBD1 matching 7 bases. CDR1 SQVTM and CDR2 ANQGSEA come from the germline V gene. V was pared by 6 bases and J by 4 bases, with 7 bases of the junction left unmatched. The CDR3 covers 13 residues. The CDR3 region has the DNA TGCAGCGTCGGGTACAGGGGCGCAGATACGCAGTATTTT. Translation: CSVGYRGADTQYF.

This clonotype occurred once. The V and J genes are TRBV7-3 and TRBJ2-5; D ambiguous. Germline loops: CDR1 SGHTA, CDR2 FQGTGA. Trimming left V 1 base short and J 3 bases short, with 9 bases between. This CDR3 region has 14 residues. CDR3 amino acids: CASSLSVREETQYF. The CDR3 bases are TGTGCCAGCAGCTTAAGTGTTAGGGAAGAGACCCAGTACTTC.

The chain has TRBV20-1 and TRBJ2-7; 10 nucleotides match TRBD1. The V and J ends lost 0 bases and 3 bases, in that order; junction bases with no gene match: 5. The CDR3 sequence is 15 residues long. CDR1 DFQATT and CDR2 SNEGSKA come from the germline V gene (reference sequence). The CDR3 reads CSARDAGQGNYEQYF. The CDR3 bases are TGCAGTGCTAGAGACGCGGGACAGGGGAACTACGAGCAGTACTTC.

The chain is built from TRBV6-5 and TRBJ2-6, with 12 bases lining up with TRBD2. Germline CDR1 is MNHEY and CDR2 is SVGAGI. V shed 4 bases and J 0 bases; nucleotides not matched to a gene: 7. The CDR3 loop spans 19 amino acids. DNA for the CDR3: TGTGCCAGCAGTTCCCTACTAGCGGGAGGACACTCTGGGGCCAACGTCCTGACTTTC. It translates to CASSSLLAGGHSGANVLTF.

This chain joins TRBV20-1 and TRBJ1-4; D possibly corresponds to TRBD1 (6 bases). The CDR3 has 13 residues. Trimming shortened V by 6 bases and J by 10 bases, and 18 bases separated the two germline ends. Looked up from germline, CDR1 is DFQATT and CDR2 is SNEGSKA (reference sequence). The CDR3 nucleotides read TGCAGTGCCACACAGGGAGTCTGGGGAAAACTGTTTTTT. Encoded protein: CSATQGVWGKLFF.

This clonotype turned up a few times. The chain joins TRBV24-1 to TRBJ2-7, with 8 positions matching TRBD1. The CDR3 contains 14 residues. Germline V gene lookup returns CDR1 KGHDR and CDR2 SFDVKD. Trimming removed 7 bases from V and 0 bases from J; junction bases left unmatched: 4. This CDR3 is CATRTGASSYEQYF. The CDR3 region has the DNA TGTGCCACCAGGACAGGGGCCAGCTCCTACGAGCAGTACTTC.

The chain recombines TRBV6-4 with TRBJ2-3; the match to TRBD2 covers 7 bases. V lost 0 bases and J lost 2; bases outside the gene matches: 5. The CDR3 consists of 16 residues. Germline V gene data show CDR1 as MRHNA and CDR2 as SNTAGT. The CDR3 DNA reads as TGTGCCAGCAGTGACTCTCCAAGCGGGAACACAGATACGCAGTATTTT. Protein sequence: CASSDSPSGNTDTQYF.

This clonotype showed up just a few times. The chain couples TRBV24-1 to TRBJ2-7, with D uncertain. The CDR3 has 15 amino acids. Germline V gives CDR1 KGHDR, CDR2 SFDVKD. V lost 4 bases and J lost 0, with 12 bases in between. The CDR3 sequence is CATSEGSLSSYEQYF. CDR3 sequence (DNA): TGTGCCACCAGTGAGGGCTCCCTCAGCTCCTACGAGCAGTACTTC.

This clonotype was observed a few times. CDR3 coding DNA: TGTGCCAGCAGCAATTCCGGGACAGGAGGCTACACCTTC. As protein: CASSNSGTGGYTF. V gene TRBV27 combines with J gene TRBJ1-2; 8 positions agree with TRBD1. This CDR3 has 13 residues. The trim removed 6 bases at V and 8 bases at J, leaving 8 bases unmatched. The germline V gene encodes CDR1 MNHEY and CDR2 SMNVEV (reference sequence).

The chain is built from TRBV5-1 and TRBJ2-2; 13 nucleotides agree with TRBD2. Germline values: CDR1 SGHRS, CDR2 YFSETQ. This CDR3 has 17 amino acids. Germline trimming cut 3 bases from V and 5 bases from J; bases unmatched to any gene: 7. The CDR3, as DNA: TGCGCCAGCAGCTCCAGACTAGCGGGAGGAGCTACCGGGGAGCTGTTTTTT. Translation: CASSSRLAGGATGELFF.

The chain joins TRBV19 to TRBJ1-5; D perhaps matches TRBD1 (6 bases). Trimming pared 7 bases from V and 2 bases from J, leaving 9 bases between. This CDR3 has 13 amino acids. Per germline, CDR1 LNHDA and CDR2 SQIVND (reference sequence). The CDR3 DNA reads TGTGCCAGTAATAACAGGGGCAATCAGCCCCAGCATTTT. This codes for CASNNRGNQPQHF.

This clonotype was seen a few times. V is TRBV20-1 and J is TRBJ2-7; 7 nucleotides match TRBD1. Germline CDR1 and CDR2: DFQATT and SNEGSKA (reference sequence). Unmatched junction bases numbered 4, after V lost 5 bases and J lost 0 bases. CDR3 length: 13 residues. This CDR3 is CSARTGSSYEQYF. The CDR3 DNA reads TGCAGTGCTCGGACAGGAAGCTCCTACGAGCAGTACTTC.

This clonotype was seen a few times. This chain uses TRBV18 with TRBJ1-1; 10 positions match TRBD1. V was clipped by 1 base and J by 0 bases; unmatched bases: 8. CDR3 length: 18 amino acids. Germline V gene lookup returns CDR1 KGHSH and CDR2 LQKENI. The CDR3 loop reads CASSPQPGQGQMNTEAFF. In DNA, the CDR3 is TGTGCCAGCTCACCACAGCCGGGACAGGGGCAAATGAACACTGAAGCTTTCTTT.

The V and J genes are TRBV4-3 and TRBJ2-4; no clear D gene. Germline CDR1 is LGHNA and CDR2 is YSLEER. This CDR3 has 16 amino acids. V dropped 0 bases and J dropped 0 bases, with 9 bases sitting between them. CDR3 DNA sequence: TGCGCCAGCAGCCAAGATCGGGCAATAGCCAAAAACATTCAGTACTTC. Translation: CASSQDRAIAKNIQYF.